This entry describes one T cell receptor (beta chain). Its antigen is as yet unknown. This sample is part of a study of T cell responses to AZD1222 COVID-19 vaccine. Study in general: Pooling covered second doses at about 4 or about 12 weeks.

Clones were read by immunoSEQ multiplex PCR, and TCRdb kept only the in-frame ones, dropping some. The sample yields 95,000 to 100,000 clones, about nine tenths seen once. General study findings and limits: The reported proportion of spike-specific TCRs targeting unmutated variant regions was nearly half. The donor cohort was predominantly white British with a female majority, and clonal diversity may have been underestimated. Spike-specific TCR breadth rose after two AZD1222 doses, and depth rose as well.

CDR1 and CDR2 (germline): MGHRA, YSYEKL. The V end was cut by 3 bases, the J end by 4 bases, with 13 bases between. The CDR3 consists of 14 residues. The TCR sequence derives from an adult in good health. The chain employs TRBV4-1 and TRBJ2-7; maybe TRBD1 (6 bases). The specimen comprised peripheral blood, sampled on day 0 of AZD1222 vaccination. CDR3 in DNA: TGCGCCAGCAGCCAGAGTGCACAGGGTTACGAGCAGTACTTC. It encodes CASSQSAQGYEQYF.